This T cell receptor beta chain appears in the sequencing data of a study of OX40 agonist ivuxolimab in advanced cancers. The CDR3 loop spans 16 amino acids. Trimming stripped 8 bases from V and 1 base from J, with 17 bases between. In germline, CDR1 is KGHSH, CDR2 LQKENI. Study observations and caveats: The study observed clonal expansion of CD4+ and CD8+ blood T cells by week 6 at 0.1 to 3.0 mg/kg. Clonal expansion was among the lowest in partial responders at 0.1-3.0 mg/kg, especially CD8+.

Sequencing was performed with immunoSEQ multiplex PCR; in TCRdb, only in-frame clones are kept and a portion is missing. This sample has 58,000 or so clones; 83% occur once, and the top ten carry approximately 3.1%. Notes on this clone: The antigen remains undetermined.

This chain joins TRBV18 and TRBJ2-2; maybe TRBD1 (5 bases). This specimen was CD4+ or CD8+ T cells sorted from blood, taken in a trial of the OX40 agonist ivuxolimab. The sequence was obtained from an adult with an advanced solid tumor such as melanoma, head and neck, liver or kidney cancer. The CDR3 region is CASGAVGAGNTGELFF. The CDR3 nucleotides are TGTGCCAGCGGTGCAGTTGGGGCAGGGAACACCGGGGAGCTGTTTTTT.